These 32 T cell receptor beta chains were all obtained from the same sample, sequenced in a study of blood T cell repertoires in COVID-19. Profiled with immunoSEQ multiplex PCR; TCRdb holds only in-frame clones, not every one. The sample has approximately 250,000 clones, 70% to 85% seen once. Material: peripheral blood. The source of these receptors is a woman aged 40 to 55 who had recovered from COVID-19.

The DNA for the CDR3 is TGTGCCAGCAGCTTTTCTGTTGGCTACACCTTC. The encoded protein is CASSFSVGYTF. The chain links TRBV5-6 to TRBJ1-2; D remains unclear. The germline V and J ends were trimmed by 2 bases and 7 bases, with 6 bases remaining between them. CDR1 is SGHDT, CDR2 YYEEEE, per germline. This CDR3 is 11 amino acids long.

The chain couples TRBV29-1 to TRBJ1-1; 9 bases fit TRBD1. V lost 7 bases to trimming and J lost 6 bases; unmatched junction nucleotides: 6. CDR3 size: 12 residues. Germline lookup yields CDR1 SQVTM and CDR2 ANQGSEA. The CDR3 DNA reads TGCAGCGCGGACAGGGGAAGCGCTGAAGCTTTCTTT. Translated, it gives CSADRGSAEAFF.

This chain connects TRBV2 to TRBJ2-7; possible D gene TRBD1, 6 bases. V was shortened by 4 bases and J by 4 bases, with 14 bases between the two germline ends. This CDR3 contains 14 residues. Per the germline V gene, CDR1 is SNHLY and CDR2 is FYNNEI. This CDR3 is CASSGLDRDYEQYF. The CDR3, as DNA: TGTGCCAGCAGTGGGCTGGACAGAGATTACGAGCAGTACTTC.

The chain uses TRBV18 and TRBJ1-1; a weak D match, TRBD1 (5 bases). Looked up from germline, CDR1 is KGHSH and CDR2 is LQKENI. The CDR3 sequence is 14 residues long. Trimming shortened V by 4 bases and J by 1 base, and 10 bases separated the two germline ends. CDR3 protein: CASSQLQENTEAFF. The CDR3 coding sequence is TGTGCCAGCTCACAACTACAGGAGAACACTGAAGCTTTCTTT.

The chain combines TRBV2 with TRBJ1-2, with D possibly being TRBD1 (6 bases). The CDR3 is 13 residues long. Deletions cut 4 bases from V and 3 bases from J, with 9 bases between. Germline V gives CDR1 SNHLY, CDR2 FYNNEI. The CDR3 here is CASSAGQDYGYTF. The CDR3 nucleotides are TGTGCCAGCAGTGCGGGACAAGACTATGGCTACACCTTC. Full variable domain (outside the CDR3, taken from reference TRBV2 and TRBJ1-2): EPEVTQTPSHQVTQMGQEVILRCVPISNHLYFYWYRQILGQKVEFLVSFYNNEISEKSEIFDDQFSVERPDGSNFTLKIRSTKLEDSAMYFCASSAGQDYGYTFGSGTRLTVV.

J is TRBJ2-2 and V is TRBV27, with 15 bases fitting TRBD2. The germline gives CDR1 MNHEY, CDR2 SMNVEV (reference sequence). The CDR3 sequence is 17 residues long. J gave up 4 bases and V 4 bases, and 4 bases lay outside the gene matches. The CDR3 DNA is TGTGCCAGCAGTTACGGGACTAGCGGGGGGTTCACCGGGGAGCTGTTTTTT. Protein: CASSYGTSGGFTGELFF.

The count of this clone is one. This sequence joins TRBV10-3 and TRBJ1-2, with D maybe TRBD1 (6 bases). Per germline, CDR1 ENHRY and CDR2 SYGVKD. The CDR3 is made up of 13 amino acids. The V end lost 7 bases, the J end lost 8 bases, and 17 bases lay between the germline ends. The CDR3 region has the DNA TGTGCCATCACAGGGGCAGACCTAGGCGGCTACACCTTC. As protein: CAITGADLGGYTF.

The gene calls are TRBV4-3 and TRBJ2-7, with 7 bases identical to TRBD1. The J segment lost 5 bases and the V segment lost 4 bases, leaving 8 bases of the junction unmatched. Germline-derived CDR1 and CDR2 are LGHNA and YSLEER. There are 14 residues in the CDR3. CDR3 sequence (DNA): TGCGCCAGCAGCCGACTACAGGGGAGAGACGAGCAGTACTTC. This gives the protein CASSRLQGRDEQYF.

The gene calls are TRBV2 and TRBJ1-2, with a possible D match to TRBD1 (6 bases). The V gene's germline CDR1 is SNHLY and CDR2 FYNNEI. V gave up 5 bases and J gave up 4 bases, with 11 bases separating them. This CDR3 contains 13 residues. The CDR3 loop is CASSWDISYGYTF. Written as DNA, the CDR3 is TGTGCCAGCAGTTGGGACATCTCCTATGGCTACACCTTC.

This sequence joins TRBV29-1 and TRBJ2-1, with D possibly matching TRBD2 (7 bases). There are 19 residues in the CDR3. V was cut by 0 bases and J by 6 bases, with 27 bases left in between. Germline assignment: CDR1 SQVTM and CDR2 ANQGSEA. The CDR3 protein is CSVEDRRGGFRWRANEQFF. The CDR3 DNA is TGCAGCGTTGAAGATAGGAGGGGGGGCTTCCGATGGCGTGCCAATGAGCAGTTCTTC.

This chain links TRBV18 with TRBJ2-7, with TRBD2 as a possible D gene (7 bases). This CDR3 comprises 15 residues. V was pared by 0 bases and J by 3 bases, with 12 bases between. The germline gives CDR1 KGHSH, CDR2 LQKENI. CDR3 DNA: TGTGCCAGCTCACCACCAGGCGGGGGCGTCTACGAGCAGTACTTC. It encodes CASSPPGGGVYEQYF.

This chain joins TRBV10-1 and TRBJ2-3, with 10 positions matching TRBD1. Unmatched junction bases numbered 10, after V lost 6 bases and J lost 4 bases. CDR3 length equals 16 residues. Germline-derived CDR1 and CDR2 are WNHNN and SYGVQD (reference sequence). The CDR3 DNA reads TGCGCCAGCAGCTACGGGACAGGGGCCTTCCCAGATACGCAGTATTTT. Its translation is CASSYGTGAFPDTQYF.

The chain links TRBV5-1 to TRBJ2-7; 12 bases map to TRBD2. CDR1 and CDR2 from the germline V gene are SGHRS and YFSETQ. J was trimmed by 3 bases and V by 1 base; bases with no gene match: 5. The CDR3 has 16 amino acids. CDR3 sequence (DNA): TGCGCCAGCAGCTTGCGGACTAGCGGGGTTGTCTACGAGCAGTACTTC. Its protein product is CASSLRTSGVVYEQYF.

This chain joins TRBV6-6 and TRBJ2-6; 9 positions match TRBD1. CDR1 is MNHNY and CDR2 is SVGAGI in the germline V gene (reference sequence). The CDR3 extends over 20 amino acids. With 5 bases clipped from V and 4 bases from J, the junction kept 18 bases outside the gene matches. This chain's CDR3 is CASSPPPGQGVPPGANVLTF. The CDR3 region has the DNA TGTGCCAGCAGTCCTCCTCCGGGACAGGGAGTCCCACCCGGGGCCAACGTCCTGACTTTC.

The genes are TRBV24-1 and TRBJ1-5; D gene ambiguous. Per germline, CDR1 KGHDR and CDR2 SFDVKD. V lost 2 bases and J lost 5, with 3 bases in between. This CDR3 is 12 amino acids long. CDR3 nucleotide sequence: TGTGCCACCAGTGATTCGGATCAGCCCCAGCATTTT. This codes for CATSDSDQPQHF.

The CDR3 loop reads CAISPGQVYNGELFF. The CDR3 nucleotides are TGTGCCATCAGTCCGGGACAGGTGTATAACGGGGAGCTGTTTTTT. J is TRBJ2-2 and V is TRBV10-3; TRBD1 agrees at 8 bases. The CDR3 contains 15 residues. Trimming took 5 bases from V and 7 from J; bases not matched to a gene: 9. Germline CDR1 ENHRY, CDR2 SYGVKD.

As regards this clone: At one end the junction does not follow the germline gene, possibly because of a read error. For the CDR3, the DNA is TGTGCCAGCAGTGTTTCCGGGACAGGGGAAAGAATCACAAACTTC. It yields the protein CASSVSGTGERITNF. The V call is TRBV9, the J call TRBJ2-7, with 10 bases fitting TRBD1. There are 15 residues in the CDR3. CDR1 and CDR2 (germline): SGDLS, YYNGEE.

The chain couples TRBV11-2 to TRBJ2-5; possibly TRBD1 for D (6 bases). The CDR3 is made up of 14 amino acids. CDR1 and CDR2 (germline): SGHAT, FQNNGV. V was clipped by 5 bases and J by 5 bases, with 15 bases between them. CDR3 sequence reads: CASSTTRGGETQYF. The CDR3 nucleotides are TGTGCCAGCAGCACTACCAGGGGCGGGGAGACCCAGTACTTC.

This chain uses TRBV5-6 with TRBJ2-7, with D tentatively TRBD2 (6 bases). This CDR3 has 15 residues. Trimming pared 2 bases from V and 3 bases from J, leaving 15 bases between. Germline V gene data show CDR1 as SGHDT and CDR2 as YYEEEE. This CDR3 reads CASSFMSGVSYEQYF. The CDR3 nucleotides are TGTGCCAGCAGCTTTATGTCGGGGGTAAGCTACGAGCAGTACTTC.

This clone has a handful of counts. This sample also contains other DNA sequences that code for the same CDR3. The V and J genes are TRBV7-2 and TRBJ1-1; 7 nucleotides agree with TRBD1. The germline gives CDR1 SGHTA, CDR2 FQGNSA. The CDR3 loop spans 13 amino acids. The ends lost 1 base at V and 8 bases at J; junction bases unmatched: 4. CDR3 nucleotides: TGTGCCAGCAGCTTAGAGGAGGGGGCCGAAGCTTTCTTT. Translated, it gives CASSLEEGAEAFF.

The chain joins TRBV7-2 to TRBJ1-2; D is possibly TRBD1 (6 bases). The CDR3 length is 13 residues. V was clipped by 4 bases and J by 6 bases, with 12 bases between them. CDR1 SGHTA and CDR2 FQGNSA come from the germline V gene. CDR3 coding DNA: TGTGCCAGCAGCTCCGACAGGCAGCATGGCTACACCTTC. Protein product: CASSSDRQHGYTF.

The gene calls are TRBV2 and TRBJ2-7; the D gene is possibly TRBD1 (5 bases). CDR3 length equals 16 residues. Germline lookup yields CDR1 SNHLY and CDR2 FYNNEI. V was shortened by 3 bases and J by 1 base, with 16 bases between the two germline ends. CDR3 DNA sequence: TGTGCCAGCAGTGATGGCCCAGGGATTAGTTCCTACGAGCAGTACTTC. It translates to CASSDGPGISSYEQYF.

This chain connects TRBV30 to TRBJ1-4; 8 bases match TRBD1. CDR1 and CDR2 (germline): GTSNPN, SVGIG (reference sequence). The CDR3 loop spans 13 amino acids. V lost 8 bases and J lost 7; bases outside the gene matches: 9. The CDR3 loop is CAQDRERGEKLFF. CDR3 sequence (DNA): TGTGCCCAGGACAGGGAGAGAGGTGAAAAACTGTTTTTT.

The V and J genes are TRBV2 and TRBJ1-5; the D is unclear. Germline lookup yields CDR1 SNHLY and CDR2 FYNNEI. This CDR3 is 13 amino acids long. V shed 1 base and J shed 12 bases, with 13 bases lying between them. Here the CDR3 reads CASSEGGDFGQHF. CDR3 nucleotides: TGTGCCAGCAGTGAAGGGGGAGATTTTGGCCAGCATTTT. Using reference TRBV2 and TRBJ1-5 for the parts outside the CDR3, the full variable domain is EPEVTQTPSHQVTQMGQEVILRCVPISNHLYFYWYRQILGQKVEFLVSFYNNEISEKSEIFDDQFSVERPDGSNFTLKIRSTKLEDSAMYFCASSEGGDFGQHFGDGTRLSIL.

The CDR3 spells CASSLPTREAFF. CDR3 bases: TGTGCCAGCAGCTTACCAACACGTGAAGCTTTCTTT. The J gene is TRBJ1-1, the V gene TRBV7-8; D gene uncertain. V was cut by 2 bases and J by 7 bases, with 8 bases left in between. Germline V gene lookup returns CDR1 SGHVS and CDR2 FQNEAQ. CDR3 length equals 12 residues.

There are a few counts of this clone. The J gene is TRBJ2-1, the V gene TRBV5-6, with 10 nucleotides matching TRBD2. The CDR3 sequence is 15 residues long. V lost 4 bases to trimming and J lost 2 bases; unmatched junction nucleotides: 3. CDR1 and CDR2 (germline): SGHDT, YYEEEE. DNA of the CDR3: TGTGCCAGCAGCGAGAGCGGGGGGGCCTACAATGAGCAGTTCTTC. Translated: CASSESGGAYNEQFF.

The chain uses TRBV3-1 (or the pseudogene TRBV3-2) and TRBJ2-3, with a weak D call TRBD2 (6 bases). Germline values: CDR1 LGHDT, CDR2 YNNKEL (reference sequence). The CDR3 contains 13 residues. Deletions cut 4 bases from V and 3 bases from J, with 8 bases between. The CDR3 protein is CASSLAGTDTQYF. The CDR3 bases are TGTGCCAGCAGCCTTGCGGGAACAGATACGCAGTATTTT.

The gene calls are TRBV7-8 and TRBJ1-1, with D perhaps matching TRBD1 (5 bases). The CDR3 runs to 14 residues. Trimming removed 5 bases from V and 1 base from J, with 11 bases in between. Germline assignment: CDR1 SGHVS and CDR2 FQNEAQ. The chain's CDR3 is CASSPIGQNTEAFF. The DNA of the CDR3 is TGTGCCAGCAGCCCGATAGGACAGAACACTGAAGCTTTCTTT.

The chain has TRBV6-5 and TRBJ1-6; tentatively, D is TRBD1 (6 bases). The CDR3 has 13 residues. CDR1 MNHEY and CDR2 SVGAGI come from the germline V gene. V was pared by 7 bases and J by 10 bases, with 14 bases between. This CDR3 is CASKPGETSPLHF. The CDR3 DNA sequence: TGTGCCAGCAAACCAGGGGAAACATCACCCCTCCACTTT.

The genes are TRBV11-3 and TRBJ2-3; 13 bases fit TRBD2. The CDR3 is made up of 18 amino acids. Germline lookup yields CDR1 SGHNT and CDR2 YENEEA. The V gene end was trimmed by 3 bases and the J gene end by 5 bases; junction bases not matched to a gene: 11. The DNA of the CDR3 is TGTGCCAGCAGCTTTTCCCTCCGGACTAGCGGGGGTGGAGATACGCAGTATTTT. Amino acid sequence: CASSFSLRTSGGGDTQYF.

The V call is TRBV19, the J call TRBJ1-2, with D unresolved. The CDR3 runs to 14 residues. The ends were cut back, 6 bases at V and 1 base at J, with 12 bases in the middle. CDR1 LNHDA and CDR2 SQIVND come from the germline V gene (reference sequence). CDR3 DNA: TGTGCCAGTAGGACTAGGACGAATAACTATGGCTACACCTTC. Translation gives CASRTRTNNYGYTF.

The chain is built from TRBV3-1 (or the pseudogene TRBV3-2) and TRBJ1-2, with D possibly being TRBD1 (5 bases). Trimming cost V 2 bases and J 6 bases, with 10 bases left between them. This CDR3 region has 13 residues. The germline gives CDR1 LGHDT, CDR2 YNNKEL (reference sequence). The CDR3 loop reads CASSQRVGDGYTF. CDR3 in DNA: TGTGCCAGCAGCCAAAGGGTAGGGGATGGCTACACCTTC.